The clone carrying this T cell receptor (beta chain) was observed many times. The data were obtained in a study of regulatory T cells in long-lasting Graves disease. Arm-PCR of CDR3 regions and iRepertoire HTBI primers were used to build TCR beta libraries. TCRdb called the multiplex PCR reads again in MiXCR, with one record for every CDR3 protein. The table records under 700,000 distinct CDR3 sequences, roughly a sixth of them present only once. The time point is: newly diagnosed GD, antithyroid drugs for less than 3 months. PBMC RNA served as the TCR library source. Per germline, CDR1 SGHRS and CDR2 YFSETQ. The CDR3 extends over 15 amino acids. V shed 4 bases and J 2 bases; nucleotides not matched to a gene: 7. These data also featured in a second study, about T cells in Graves' hyperthyroidism and ophthalmopathy. In that study: The hyperthyroidism was newly diagnosed and had lasted under 2 months; the patients were aged 18 to 65. Uncontrolled infection, other autoimmune disease, pregnancy or lactation excluded patients.

The material sequenced was peripheral blood mononuclear cells (PBMCs), taken at new diagnosis, from a patient treated with antithyroid drugs. The clonotype originates from a woman between 40 and 65 years old with Graves disease. The chain employs TRBV5-1 and TRBJ1-1; TRBD1 aligns across 8 bases. The CDR3: CASSLLTGVNTEAFF. The DNA for the CDR3 is TGCGCCAGCAGCCTTTTGACAGGGGTCAACACTGAAGCTTTCTTT.